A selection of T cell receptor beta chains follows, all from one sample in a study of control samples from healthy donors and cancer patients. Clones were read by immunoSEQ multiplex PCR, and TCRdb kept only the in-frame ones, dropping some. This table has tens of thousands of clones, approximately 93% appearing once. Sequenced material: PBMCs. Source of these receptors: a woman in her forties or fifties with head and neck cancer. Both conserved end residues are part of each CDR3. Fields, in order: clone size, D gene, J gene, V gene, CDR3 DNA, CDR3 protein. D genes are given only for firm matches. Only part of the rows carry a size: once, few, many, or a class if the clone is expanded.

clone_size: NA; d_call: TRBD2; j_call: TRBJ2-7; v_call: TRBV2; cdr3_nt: TGTGCCAGCAGTCGGGTAGCGGGGGCCCTCTCCTACGAGCAGTACTTC; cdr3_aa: CASSRVAGALSYEQYF
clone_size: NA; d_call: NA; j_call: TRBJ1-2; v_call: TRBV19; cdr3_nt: TGTGCCAGTAGTCCCCGAAGACGGTTTCTCTATGGCTACACCTTC; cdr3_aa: CASSPRRRFLYGYTF
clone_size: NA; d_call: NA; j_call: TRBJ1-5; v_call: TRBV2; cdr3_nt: TGTGCCAGCAGGCCGACAGTGTATAATCAGCCCCAGCATTTT; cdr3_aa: CASRPTVYNQPQHF
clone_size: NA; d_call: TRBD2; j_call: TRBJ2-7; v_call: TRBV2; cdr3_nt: TGTGCCAGCAGTGAGTGGGGGGGAGCAGCCAATTCCCCCTACGAGCAGTACTTC; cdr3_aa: CASSEWGGAANSPYEQYF
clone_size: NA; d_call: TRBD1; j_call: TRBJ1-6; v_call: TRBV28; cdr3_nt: TGTGCCAGCTCCCCGGGACAGGGGGAATCACCCCTCCACTTT; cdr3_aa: CASSPGQGESPLHF
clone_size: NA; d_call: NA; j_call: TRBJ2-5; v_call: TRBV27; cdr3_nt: TGTGCCAGCAGTTTTAAACAGGGAGAGACCCAGTACTTC; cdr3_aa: CASSFKQGETQYF
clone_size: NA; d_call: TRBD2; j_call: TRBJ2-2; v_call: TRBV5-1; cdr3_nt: TGCGCCAGCAGCTTCGGACTAGCGGGGGGGCACGGGGAGCTGTTTTTT; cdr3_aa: CASSFGLAGGHGELFF
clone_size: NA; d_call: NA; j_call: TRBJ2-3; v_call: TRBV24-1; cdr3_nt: TGTGCCACCGAGAGCGGAGAGAGGGGGACAGATACGCAGTATTTT; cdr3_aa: CATESGERGTDTQYF
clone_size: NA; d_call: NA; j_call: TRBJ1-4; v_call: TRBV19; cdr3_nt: TGTGCCAGTAGTATCATAGGTGGGGTTCAAACGGCGGAAAAACTGTTTTTT; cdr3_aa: CASSIIGGVQTAEKLFF
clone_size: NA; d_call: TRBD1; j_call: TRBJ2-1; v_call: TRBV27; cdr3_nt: TGTGCCAGCAGTTTTTCTACCGGGACAGACAATGAGCAGTTCTTC; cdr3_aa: CASSFSTGTDNEQFF
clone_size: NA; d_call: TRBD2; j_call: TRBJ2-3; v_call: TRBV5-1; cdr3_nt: TGCGCCAGCAGCTTTTTAGCGGGGGCTAGCACAGATACGCAGTATTTT; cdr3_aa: CASSFLAGASTDTQYF
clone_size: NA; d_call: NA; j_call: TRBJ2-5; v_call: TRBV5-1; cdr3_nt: TGCGCCAGCAGCTTCAGGGTTCAAGAGACCCAGTACTTC; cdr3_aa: CASSFRVQETQYF
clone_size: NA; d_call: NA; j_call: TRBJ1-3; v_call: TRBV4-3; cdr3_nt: TGCGCCAGCAGCCGCCTTGGGGCGCCCGGAAACACCATATATTTT; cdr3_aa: CASSRLGAPGNTIYF
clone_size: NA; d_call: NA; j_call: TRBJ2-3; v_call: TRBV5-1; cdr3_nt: TGCGCCAGCAGCCCGAACCGACTAGCAGATACGCAGTATTTT; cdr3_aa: CASSPNRLADTQYF
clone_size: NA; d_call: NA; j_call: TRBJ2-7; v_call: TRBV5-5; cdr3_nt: TGTGCCAGCAGCTTGGGACAGAGAGACTACGAGCAGTACTTC; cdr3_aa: CASSLGQRDYEQYF
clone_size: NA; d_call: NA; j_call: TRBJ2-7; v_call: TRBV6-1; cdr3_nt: TGTGCCAGCAGTGAAGGTCCGGGGCCCTCCTACGAGCAGTACTTC; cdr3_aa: CASSEGPGPSYEQYF
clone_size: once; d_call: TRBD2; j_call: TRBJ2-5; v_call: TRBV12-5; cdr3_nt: TGTGCTAGTGGTTTGCCGATTCGCGGGGGGGCGGGGGAGACCCAGTACTTC; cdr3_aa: CASGLPIRGGAGETQYF
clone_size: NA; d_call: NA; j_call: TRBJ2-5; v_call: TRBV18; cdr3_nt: TGTGCCAGCTCACCCCGACAGACCTATCAAGAGACCCAGTACTTC; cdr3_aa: CASSPRQTYQETQYF
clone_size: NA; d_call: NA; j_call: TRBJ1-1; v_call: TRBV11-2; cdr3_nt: TGTGCCAGCAGCTTAATGGTCGGAGGCACTGAAGCTTTCTTT; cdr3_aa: CASSLMVGGTEAFF
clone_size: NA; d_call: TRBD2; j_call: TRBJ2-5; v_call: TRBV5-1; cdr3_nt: TGCGCCAGCAGCTTTTCTCGCGGGGGGGGTCCAGAGACCCAGTACTTC; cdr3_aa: CASSFSRGGGPETQYF
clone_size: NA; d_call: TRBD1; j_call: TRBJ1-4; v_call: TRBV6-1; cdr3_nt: TGTGCCAGCAGTGAAGAGGGGGGGACAGGGGGTGAAAAACTGTTTTTT; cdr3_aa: CASSEEGGTGGEKLFF
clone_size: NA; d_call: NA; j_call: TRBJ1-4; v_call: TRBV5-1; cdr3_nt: TGCGCCAGCAGCCCCAAAGTGGAGGGTGGAAATGAAAAACTGTTTTTT; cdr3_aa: CASSPKVEGGNEKLFF
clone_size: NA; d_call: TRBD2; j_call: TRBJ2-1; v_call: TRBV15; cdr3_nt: TGTGCCACCAGCAGAGATAGCGGGGGGGCCAATGAGCAGTTCTTC; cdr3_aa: CATSRDSGGANEQFF
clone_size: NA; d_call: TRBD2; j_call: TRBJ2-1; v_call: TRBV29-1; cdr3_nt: TGCAGCGTTGAATCTATGGGGGGGGATCGGAATGAGCAGTTCTTC; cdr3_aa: CSVESMGGDRNEQFF
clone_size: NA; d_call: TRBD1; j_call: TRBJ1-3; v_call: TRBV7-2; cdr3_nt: TGTGCCAGCAGCTTAGGACAGGGACTCTCTGGAAACACCATATATTTT; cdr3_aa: CASSLGQGLSGNTIYF
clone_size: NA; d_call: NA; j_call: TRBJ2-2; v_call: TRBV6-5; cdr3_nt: TGTGCCAGCAGTTACAGGGAAACCGGGGAGCTGTTTTTT; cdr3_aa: CASSYRETGELFF
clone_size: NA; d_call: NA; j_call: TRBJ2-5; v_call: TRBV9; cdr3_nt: TGTGCCAGCAGCCCCGGGGACCGGGGGGAGACCCAGTACTTC; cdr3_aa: CASSPGDRGETQYF
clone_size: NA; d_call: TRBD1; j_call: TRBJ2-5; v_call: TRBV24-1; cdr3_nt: TGTGCCACCAGTGATTTCGGGACAGGGAACCAAGAGACCCAGTACTTC; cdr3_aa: CATSDFGTGNQETQYF
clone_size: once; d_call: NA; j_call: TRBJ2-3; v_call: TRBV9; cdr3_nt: TGTGCCAGCAGCCCCCGCAAGGATACGCAGTATTTT; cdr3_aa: CASSPRKDTQYF
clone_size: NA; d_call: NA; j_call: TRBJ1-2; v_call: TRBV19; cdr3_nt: TGTGCCAGTAGTAGTTACGGGGATGGCTACACCTTC; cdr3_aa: CASSSYGDGYTF
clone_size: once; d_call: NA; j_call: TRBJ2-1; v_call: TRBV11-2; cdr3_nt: TGTGCCAGCACCCAAATGGCTTTGACTGGCAATGAGCAGTTCTTC; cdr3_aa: CASTQMALTGNEQFF
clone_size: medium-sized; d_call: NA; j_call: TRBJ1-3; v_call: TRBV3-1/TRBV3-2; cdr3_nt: TGTGCCAGCAGCCAACGAGAAAGAGGAAACACCATATATTTT; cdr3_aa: CASSQRERGNTIYF
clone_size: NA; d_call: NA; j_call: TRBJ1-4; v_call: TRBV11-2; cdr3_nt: TGTGCCAGCAGCTTTGGCAGCTTTAATGAAAAACTGTTTTTT; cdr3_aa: CASSFGSFNEKLFF
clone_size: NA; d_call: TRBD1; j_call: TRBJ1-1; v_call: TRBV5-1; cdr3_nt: TGCGCCAGCAGCTCCAGACCAGTACAGGGGGAGAACACTGAAGCTTTCTTT; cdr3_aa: CASSSRPVQGENTEAFF
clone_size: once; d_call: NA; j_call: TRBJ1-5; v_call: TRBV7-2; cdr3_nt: TGTGCCAGCAGCTTAGTAGGCAGCAATCAGCCCCAGCATTTT; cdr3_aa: CASSLVGSNQPQHF
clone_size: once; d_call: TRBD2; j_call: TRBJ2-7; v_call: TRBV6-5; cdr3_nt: TGTGCCAGCAGACGTCTAGCGGGAGAGGCTTACGAGCAGTACTTC; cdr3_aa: CASRRLAGEAYEQYF
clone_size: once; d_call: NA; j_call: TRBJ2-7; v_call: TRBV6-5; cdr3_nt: TGTGCCAGCAGTTTGAACAGCGTCCTCAACTACGAGCAGTACTTC; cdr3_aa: CASSLNSVLNYEQYF
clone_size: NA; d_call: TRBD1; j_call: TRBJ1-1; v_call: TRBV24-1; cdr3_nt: TGTGCCACCAGTGGAGGACAGGGCCGGGGGAACACTGAAGCTTTCTTT; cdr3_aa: CATSGGQGRGNTEAFF
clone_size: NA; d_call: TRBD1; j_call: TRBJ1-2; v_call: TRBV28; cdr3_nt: TGTGCCAGCAGTGATACCGGGACAGGCGTCTCTGGCTACACCTTC; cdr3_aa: CASSDTGTGVSGYTF
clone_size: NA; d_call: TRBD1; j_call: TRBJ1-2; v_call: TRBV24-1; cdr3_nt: TGTGCCACCAGTGGGGTTGGACAGGGTAAGGGTGGCTACACCTTC; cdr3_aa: CATSGVGQGKGGYTF
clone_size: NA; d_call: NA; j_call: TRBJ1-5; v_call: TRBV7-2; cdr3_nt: TGTGCCAGCAGCTCCCGAGACGGAGACTTTAATCAGCCCCAGCATTTT; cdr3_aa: CASSSRDGDFNQPQHF
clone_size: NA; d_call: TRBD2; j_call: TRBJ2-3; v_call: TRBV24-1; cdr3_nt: TGTGCCACCGAAACGGGGGGGATACTAAATACGCAGTATTTT; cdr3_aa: CATETGGILNTQYF
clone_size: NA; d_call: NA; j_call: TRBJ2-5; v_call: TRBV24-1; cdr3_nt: TGTGCCACCAGTGAACAGGACGGTATGGGGGAGACCCAGTACTTC; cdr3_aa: CATSEQDGMGETQYF
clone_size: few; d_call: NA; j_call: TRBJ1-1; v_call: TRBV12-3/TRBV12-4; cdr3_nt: TGTGCCAGCAGTCCGTGGGGAGGCACTGAAGCTTTCTTT; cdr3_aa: CASSPWGGTEAFF
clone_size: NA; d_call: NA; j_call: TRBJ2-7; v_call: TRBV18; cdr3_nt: TGTGCCAGCTCGGCCCGTGAGGACCTCTACGAGCAGTACTTC; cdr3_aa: CASSAREDLYEQYF
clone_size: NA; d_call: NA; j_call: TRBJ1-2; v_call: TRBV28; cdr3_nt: TGTGCCAGCAGCCCCGGGAAGGCCTATGGCTACACCTTC; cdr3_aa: CASSPGKAYGYTF
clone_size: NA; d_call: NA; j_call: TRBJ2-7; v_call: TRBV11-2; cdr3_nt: TGTGCCAGCAGCTTAGGTCGGGCAGGGGATTACGAGCAGTACTTC; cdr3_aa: CASSLGRAGDYEQYF
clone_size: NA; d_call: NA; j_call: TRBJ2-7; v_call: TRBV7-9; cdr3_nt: TGTGCCAGCAGCTTATCTGGCCGTTCCTACGAGCAGTACTTC; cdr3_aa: CASSLSGRSYEQYF
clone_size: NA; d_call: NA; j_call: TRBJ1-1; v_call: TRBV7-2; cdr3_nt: TGTGCCAGCAGCCTGACAGGATGGAACACTGAAGCTTTCTTT; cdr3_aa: CASSLTGWNTEAFF
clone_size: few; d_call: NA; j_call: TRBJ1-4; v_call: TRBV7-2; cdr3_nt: TGTGCCAGCAGGGGGCCAGAGGAAAAACTGTTTTTT; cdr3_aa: CASRGPEEKLFF
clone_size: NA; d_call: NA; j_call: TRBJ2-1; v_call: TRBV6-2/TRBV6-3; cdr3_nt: TGTGCCAGCAGTTACTCGGGGTTCAATGAGCAGTTCTTC; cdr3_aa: CASSYSGFNEQFF
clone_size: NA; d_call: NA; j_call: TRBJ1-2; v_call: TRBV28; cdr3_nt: TGTGCCAGCAGGGACTCGGGTACCCTTGGCTATGGCTACACCTTC; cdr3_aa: CASRDSGTLGYGYTF
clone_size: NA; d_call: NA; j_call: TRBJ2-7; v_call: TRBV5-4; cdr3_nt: TGTGCCAGCAGCCTTTTCATTGGCAGGCAAGCCTACGAGCAGTACTTC; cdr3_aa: CASSLFIGRQAYEQYF
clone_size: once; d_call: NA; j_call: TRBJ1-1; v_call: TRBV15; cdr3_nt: TGTGCCACCAGCTTTACGGTGGGGAACACTGAAGCTTTCTTT; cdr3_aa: CATSFTVGNTEAFF
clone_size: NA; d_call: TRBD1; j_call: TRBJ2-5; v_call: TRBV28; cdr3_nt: TGTGCCAGCAGTACTAGACAGGGGTTGGCGGAGACCCAGTACTTC; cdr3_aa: CASSTRQGLAETQYF
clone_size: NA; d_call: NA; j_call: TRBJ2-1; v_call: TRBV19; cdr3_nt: TGTGCCAGTAGTACTCTCCTATCGCTGCCCTACAATGAGCAGTTCTTC; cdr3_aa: CASSTLLSLPYNEQFF